The present T cell receptor beta chain was sequenced within a study of blood T cell repertoires in COVID-19. Germline values: CDR1 SGHAT, CDR2 FQNNGV. This CDR3 has 19 residues. Trimming removed 5 bases at V and 0 bases at J, with 23 bases between. Only in-frame clones appear in the TCRdb table, and some are missing; sequencing was by immunoSEQ multiplex PCR. The sample yields some 380,000 clones, about 90% seen once. This receptor was identified in a man between 18 and 29 years old with active or convalescent COVID-19. The chain has TRBV11-2 and TRBJ2-1; D is possibly TRBD2 (6 bases). The sequenced material came from peripheral blood. The CDR3: CASSLPIGGIKRSYNEQFF. The CDR3 DNA reads TGTGCCAGCAGCCTACCCATTGGGGGGATCAAGCGCTCCTACAATGAGCAGTTCTTC. The variable domain in full, with the rest retrieved from reference TRBV11-2 and TRBJ2-1, is EAGVAQSPRYKIIEKRQSVAFWCNPISGHATLYWYQQILGQGPKLLIQFQNNGVVDDSQLPKDRFSAERLKGVDSTLKIQPAKLEDSAVYLCASSLPIGGIKRSYNEQFFGPGTRLTVL.